This TCR beta chain was identified in a study of cytotoxic CD8 clonotypes in ibrutinib-treated CLL. Study-level information: Average yields of around 230,000 productive templates and tens of thousands of productive rearrangements characterized the samples.

Clones were sequenced by immunoSEQ multiplex PCR, and TCRdb holds only the in-frame ones, with some missing. The sample lists around 33,000 clones, roughly three quarters seen once, with roughly 25% in the top ten. Note on this clone: Its antigen is undetermined.

Findings of the study overall: An increase in clonality occurred at ibrutinib response, followed by a return toward baseline at progression. There were differences in sampling times between sustained-remission and progressing patients. Few clonotypes were public, and these shrank or held steady under treatment.

CDR3 length equals 14 residues. The germline gives CDR1 GTSNPN, CDR2 SVGIG (reference sequence). With 3 bases removed from V and 2 bases from J, the gap between germline ends came to 13 bases. The clonotype originates from a human donor with chronic lymphocytic leukemia. This sequence joins TRBV30 and TRBJ1-2; D is possibly TRBD1 (5 bases). This specimen was PBMCs, taken before ibrutinib treatment. CDR3 loop: CAWRGGQRNYGYTF. The CDR3 DNA reads TGTGCCTGGAGGGGGGGTCAGAGAAACTATGGCTACACCTTC.